This is a list of T cell receptor beta chains from one sample in a study of T cells in Graves' hyperthyroidism and ophthalmopathy. TCRdb analysed the multiplex PCR reads with MiXCR anew, one entry per CDR3 protein. The sample lists about half a million distinct CDR3 sequences, 20% seen once, with over 45% in the top ten. The sample was blood. All receptors derive from a man in his forties or fifties with Graves' ophthalmopathy. Each CDR3 is given with its conserved first and last residue. The order of the fields is V gene, J gene, clone size, D gene, CDR3 DNA, CDR3 protein. D genes are given only for firm matches. Clone size is not always given. Where it is, it says once, few, many or a class for expanded clones.

TRBV9	TRBJ1-5	.	TRBD1	TGTGCCAGCAGCGTGGGAGACAGGGTTAATCAGCCCCAGCATTTT	CASSVGDRVNQPQHF
TRBV7-8	TRBJ2-2	many	.	TGTGCCAGCAGCTTAAGCACCGTCATGAACACCGGGGAGCTGTTTTTT	CASSLSTVMNTGELFF
TRBV7-6	TRBJ2-7	.	.	TGTGCCAGCAGCCTGCGCGGGGTGGGGGTCCACGAGCAGTACTTC	CASSLRGVGVHEQYF
TRBV30	TRBJ2-1	few	TRBD2	TGTGCCTGGAGTGTATGGCTAGCGGGAGGAGTGAATGAGCAGTTCTTC	CAWSVWLAGGVNEQFF
TRBV7-6	TRBJ2-5	once	TRBD2	TGTGCCAGCACCCTAGTAGGCGGCCGGCGGGGGGCCGGTCAAGAGACCCAGTACTTC	CASTLVGGRRGAGQETQYF
TRBV2	TRBJ2-5	many	TRBD2	TGTGCCAGCACCGGGGGGGGTGCGGAGACCCAGTACTTC	CASTGGGAETQYF
TRBV30	TRBJ1-6	few	.	TGTGCCCGGGCGGAGGGCTACTATAATTCACCCCTCCACTTT	CARAEGYYNSPLHF
TRBV29-1	TRBJ2-2	.	TRBD1	TGCAGCGTTGAGGGGACAGGGAACACCGGGGAGCTGTTTTTT	CSVEGTGNTGELFF
TRBV20-1	TRBJ2-4	.	TRBD2	TGCAGTGCTAGGGTAGCGGGGACGGGAAACATTCAGTACTTC	CSARVAGTGNIQYF
TRBV12-5	TRBJ2-3	once	.	TGTGCTAGTGGTTTCCAGGGCCCAGATACGCAGTATTTT	CASGFQGPDTQYF
TRBV11-2	TRBJ1-4	.	.	TGTGCCAGCAGCAGCTCGGTGGGGGTTAATGAAAAACTGTTTTTT	CASSSSVGVNEKLFF
TRBV12-3/TRBV12-4	TRBJ1-1	many	.	TGTGCCAGCAGTTTTCATATAGGGAGGGACACTGAAGCTTTCTTT	CASSFHIGRDTEAFF
TRBV9	TRBJ2-1	.	.	TGTGCCAGCAGCGTAGCTACAGGGTGGGAGCGGGACTACAATGAGCAGTTCTTC	CASSVATGWERDYNEQFF
TRBV28	TRBJ1-5	few	.	TGTGCCGGCCAGGGAAGGAGATCTCAGCCCCAGCATTTT	CAGQGRRSQPQHF
TRBV20-1	TRBJ1-5	.	TRBD1	TGCAGTGTTCAAGGACAGGGGGCCCAGCCCCAGCATTTT	CSVQGQGAQPQHF
TRBV20-1	TRBJ1-2	.	TRBD1	TGCAGTGCTTCCGGGACAGGGGTCTATGGCTACACCTTC	CSASGTGVYGYTF
TRBV25-1	TRBJ1-1	.	.	TGTGCCAGTTCGGGAAACTTATACACCTCTGAAGCTTTCTTT	CASSGNLYTSEAFF
TRBV28	TRBJ2-1	.	TRBD1	TGTGCCAGCAGTTTATCGACAGGGGGGTACAATGAGCAGTTCTTC	CASSLSTGGYNEQFF
TRBV10-3	TRBJ1-1	few	TRBD1	TGTGCCATCAGTGATGACAGGGGAGGCACTGAAGCTTTCTTT	CAISDDRGGTEAFF
TRBV24-1	TRBJ2-7	.	TRBD2	TGTGCCACTGGGGGAGGGCCCTCCTACGAGCAGTACTTC	CATGGGPSYEQYF
TRBV28	TRBJ2-7	many	TRBD1	TGTGCCAGCAGGATGACAGGGGGCAACGACGAGCAGTACTTC	CASRMTGGNDEQYF
TRBV5-1	TRBJ2-7	few	.	TGCGCCAGCAGCTTGAGGGGTCGTAGGGAAGAGCAGTACTTC	CASSLRGRREEQYF
TRBV6-1	TRBJ1-4	.	.	TGTGCCAGCAAGGAGGGTATGGCTAATGAAAAACTGTTTTTT	CASKEGMANEKLFF
TRBV20-1	TRBJ2-1	few	.	TGCAGTGCTAGCGGGCGGCCCTCCTACAATGAGCAGTTCTTC	CSASGRPSYNEQFF
TRBV12-3/TRBV12-4	TRBJ2-1	few	TRBD1	TGTGCCAGCAGGTCTTCCGGGACAGGGGATAATGAGCAGTTCTTC	CASRSSGTGDNEQFF
TRBV9	TRBJ1-3	few	.	TGTGCCAGCAGCGTCGAACCCAGGACTATCTCTGGAAACACCATATATTTT	CASSVEPRTISGNTIYF
TRBV12-3/TRBV12-4	TRBJ1-3	many	.	TGTGCCAGCAGTTTGGGTTCCTCTGGAAACACCATATATTTT	CASSLGSSGNTIYF
TRBV9	TRBJ1-6	.	.	TGTGCCAGCAGATCTCAGGGACTGCATTCACCCCTCCACTTT	CASRSQGLHSPLHF
TRBV6-1	TRBJ2-2	.	TRBD1	TGTCCAGCAGTCCAGGGGGTTGACGGGGAGCTGTTTTTT	CPAVQGVDGELFF
TRBV2	TRBJ2-5	many	.	TGTGCCAGCAGTGAATTAGGCACCTCCCAAGAGACCCAGTACTTC	CASSELGTSQETQYF
TRBV19	TRBJ1-1	once	.	TGTGCCAGTAGCTCCCAAGCCGGGACTGAAGCTTTCTTT	CASSSQAGTEAFF
TRBV12-3/TRBV12-4	TRBJ2-5	many	TRBD2	TGTGCCAGCAGTTCTAGGCTAGCGGGGGTTCAAGAGACCCAGTACTTC	CASSSRLAGVQETQYF
TRBV28	TRBJ2-7	many	TRBD1	TGTGCCAGCACCTCCCTCAGGGGGCGCGCCTACGAGCAGTACTTC	CASTSLRGRAYEQYF
TRBV20-1	TRBJ2-7	many	TRBD2	TGCAGTGCTAGCCTACTAGCGGGCTCCTACGAGCAGTACTTC	CSASLLAGSYEQYF
TRBV7-8	TRBJ2-3	many	.	TGTGCCAGCAGCTTGTTTGCGGGGACCACAGATACGCAGTATTTT	CASSLFAGTTDTQYF
TRBV5-1	TRBJ2-1	.	TRBD2	TGCGCCAGCAGCCTATTCCCTGCTAGCGGGGGGGCCGACAATGAGCAGTTCTTC	CASSLFPASGGADNEQFF
TRBV28	TRBJ2-1	many	TRBD2	TGTGCCAGCACTTTAGCGGGAGGCTCCTACAATGAGCAGTTCTTC	CASTLAGGSYNEQFF
TRBV9	TRBJ1-1	.	.	TGTGCCAGCAGCGTAGACAGGTCTGACGTCTCGGCGGCTTTCTTT	CASSVDRSDVSAAFF
TRBV12-3/TRBV12-4	TRBJ1-3	many	.	TGTGCCAGCACCTTAACAGGGAGGAGGGGAAACACCATATATTTT	CASTLTGRRGNTIYF
TRBV7-2	TRBJ2-2	many	.	TGTGCCAGCAGCACGACAGGGAACACCGGGGAGCTGTTTTTT	CASSTTGNTGELFF
TRBV28	TRBJ1-2	many	.	TGTGCCAGCAGTATCCCGTATGGCTACACCTTC	CASSIPYGYTF
TRBV5-1	TRBJ1-4	.	.	TGCGCCAGCAGCGGGAATGGGGAAAAACTGTTTTTT	CASSGNGEKLFF
TRBV4-2	TRBJ2-1	.	TRBD2	TGTGCCAGCAGCCAAGGTGGGGGAGGACGGGGGGGCCGCAATGAGCAGTTCTTC	CASSQGGGGRGGRNEQFF
TRBV6-1	TRBJ1-2	.	TRBD1	TGTGCCAGCCAGCCCCAGGGGGCTGGTGGCTACACCTTC	CASQPQGAGGYTF
TRBV29-1	TRBJ2-7	few	.	TGCAGCGTTGTGGGTAACTACGAGCAGTACTTC	CSVVGNYEQYF
TRBV12-3/TRBV12-4	TRBJ2-7	.	TRBD2	TGTGCCAGCAGCCGGGAGGGGGGATCCTACGAGCAGTACTTC	CASSREGGSYEQYF